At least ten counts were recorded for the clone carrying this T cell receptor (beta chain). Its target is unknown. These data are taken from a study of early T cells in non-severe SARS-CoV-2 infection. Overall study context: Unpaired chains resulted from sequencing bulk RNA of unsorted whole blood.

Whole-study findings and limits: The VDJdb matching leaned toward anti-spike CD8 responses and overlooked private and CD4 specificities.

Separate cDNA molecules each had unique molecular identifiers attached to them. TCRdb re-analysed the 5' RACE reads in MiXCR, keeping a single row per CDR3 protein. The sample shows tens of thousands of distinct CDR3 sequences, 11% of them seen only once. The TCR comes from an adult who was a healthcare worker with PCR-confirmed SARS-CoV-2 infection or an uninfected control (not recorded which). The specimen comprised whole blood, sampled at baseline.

CDR3 protein: CASIPFPGENSPLHF. Here the CDR3 DNA reads TGCGCCAGCATCCCGTTCCCCGGGGAGAATTCACCCCTCCACTTT. The V gene is TRBV5-1, the J gene TRBJ1-6; no clear D gene. V lost 6 bases to trimming and J lost 7 bases, with 17 bases between them. Germline CDR1 SGHRS, CDR2 YFSETQ. The CDR3 totals 15 residues.